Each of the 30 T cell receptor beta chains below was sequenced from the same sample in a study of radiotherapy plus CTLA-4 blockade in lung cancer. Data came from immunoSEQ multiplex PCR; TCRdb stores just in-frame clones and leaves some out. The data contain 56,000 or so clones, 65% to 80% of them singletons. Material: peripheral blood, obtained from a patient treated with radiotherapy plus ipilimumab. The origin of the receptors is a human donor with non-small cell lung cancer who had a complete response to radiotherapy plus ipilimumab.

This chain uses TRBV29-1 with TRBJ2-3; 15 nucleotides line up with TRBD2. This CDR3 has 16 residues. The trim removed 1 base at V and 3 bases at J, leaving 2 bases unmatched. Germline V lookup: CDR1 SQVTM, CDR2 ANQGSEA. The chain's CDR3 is CSVEGGLAGGTDTQYF. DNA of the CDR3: TGCAGCGTTGAAGGGGGACTAGCGGGAGGAACAGATACGCAGTATTTT.

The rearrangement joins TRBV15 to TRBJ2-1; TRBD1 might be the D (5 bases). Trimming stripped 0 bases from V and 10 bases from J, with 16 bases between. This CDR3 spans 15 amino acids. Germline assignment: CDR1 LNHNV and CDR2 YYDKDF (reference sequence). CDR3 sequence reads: CATSREQATRSEQFF. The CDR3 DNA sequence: TGTGCCACCAGCAGAGAACAGGCGACCCGGTCGGAGCAGTTCTTC. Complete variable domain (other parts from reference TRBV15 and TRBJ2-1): DAMVIQNPRYQVTQFGKPVTLSCSQTLNHNVMYWYQQKSSQAPKLLFHYYDKDFNNEADTPDNFQSRRPNTSFCFLDIRSPGLGDTAMYLCATSREQATRSEQFFGPGTRLTVL.

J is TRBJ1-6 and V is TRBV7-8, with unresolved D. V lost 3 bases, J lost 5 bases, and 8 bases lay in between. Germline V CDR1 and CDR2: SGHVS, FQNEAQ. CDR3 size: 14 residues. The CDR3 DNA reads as TGTGCCAGCAGCTTTACAGCCGATAATTCACCCCTCCACTTT. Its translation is CASSFTADNSPLHF.

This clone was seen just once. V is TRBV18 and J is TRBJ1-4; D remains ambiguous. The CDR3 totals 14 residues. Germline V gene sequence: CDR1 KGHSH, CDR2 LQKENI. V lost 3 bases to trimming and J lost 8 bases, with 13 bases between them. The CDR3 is CASSPTAGREKLFF. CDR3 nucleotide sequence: TGTGCCAGCTCACCCACGGCGGGAAGGGAAAAACTGTTTTTT.

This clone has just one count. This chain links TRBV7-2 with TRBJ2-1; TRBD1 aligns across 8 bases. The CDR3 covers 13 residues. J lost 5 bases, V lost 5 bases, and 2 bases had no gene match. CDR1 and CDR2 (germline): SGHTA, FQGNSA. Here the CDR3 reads CASSVTGDNEQFF. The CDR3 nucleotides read TGTGCCAGCAGCGTGACAGGGGACAATGAGCAGTTCTTC.

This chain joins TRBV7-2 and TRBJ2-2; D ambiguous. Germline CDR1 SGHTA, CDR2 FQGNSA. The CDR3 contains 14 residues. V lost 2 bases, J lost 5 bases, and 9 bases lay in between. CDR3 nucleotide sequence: TGTGCCAGCAGCTTAAGACTTTGGACCGGGGAGCTGTTTTTT. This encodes CASSLRLWTGELFF.

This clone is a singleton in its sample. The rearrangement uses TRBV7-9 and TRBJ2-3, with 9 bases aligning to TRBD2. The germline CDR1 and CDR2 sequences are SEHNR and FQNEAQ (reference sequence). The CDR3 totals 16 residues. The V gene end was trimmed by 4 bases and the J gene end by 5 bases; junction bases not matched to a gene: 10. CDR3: CASSSIRRTSVDTQYF. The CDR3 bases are TGTGCCAGCAGCTCAATCCGACGGACTAGCGTAGATACGCAGTATTTT. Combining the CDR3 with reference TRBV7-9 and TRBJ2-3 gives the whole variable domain DTGVSQNPRHKITKRGQNVTFRCDPISEHNRLYWYRQTLGQGPEFLTYFQNEAQLEKSRLLSDRFSAERPKGSFSTLEIQRTEQGDSAMYLCASSSIRRTSVDTQYFGPGTRLTVL.

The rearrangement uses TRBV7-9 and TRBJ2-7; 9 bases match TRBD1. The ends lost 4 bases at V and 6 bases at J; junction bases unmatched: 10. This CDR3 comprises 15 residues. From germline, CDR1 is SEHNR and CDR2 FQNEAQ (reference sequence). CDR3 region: CASSSTGTGSGEQYV. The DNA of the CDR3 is TGTGCCAGCAGCTCAACCGGGACAGGGTCTGGCGAGCAGTACGTC.

The CDR3 bases are TGTGCCAGCAGCTTCGGGACAGGGGCGCACTATGGCTACACCTTC. This codes for CASSFGTGAHYGYTF. The chain links TRBV5-6 to TRBJ1-2; 10 nucleotides line up with TRBD1. The CDR3 spans 15 residues. V trimming: 2 bases; J trimming: 3 bases; junction bases outside the gene matches: 4. Germline V gene sequence: CDR1 SGHDT, CDR2 YYEEEE. Drawing the rest from reference TRBV5-6 and TRBJ1-2, the complete variable domain is DAGVTQSPTHLIKTRGQQVTLRCSPKSGHDTVSWYQQALGQGPQFIFQYYEEEERQRGNFPDRFSGHQFPNYSSELNVNALLLGDSALYLCASSFGTGAHYGYTFGSGTRLTVV.

As DNA, the CDR3 is TGTGCTAGTGGTTTGGTACTAGCGGGAGTAAGGGAGCAGTTCTTC. Protein: CASGLVLAGVREQFF. The chain carries TRBV12-5 and TRBJ2-1, with TRBD2 matching over 11 bases. The CDR3 totals 15 residues. CDR1 and CDR2 (germline): LGHNT, FRNRAP. The trim removed 0 bases at V and 10 bases at J, leaving 5 bases unmatched.

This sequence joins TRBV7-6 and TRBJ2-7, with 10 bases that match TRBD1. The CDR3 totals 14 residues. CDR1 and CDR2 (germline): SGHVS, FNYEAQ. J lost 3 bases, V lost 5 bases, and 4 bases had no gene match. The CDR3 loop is CASSPGTGVYEQYF. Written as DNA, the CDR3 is TGTGCCAGCAGCCCCGGGACAGGGGTCTACGAGCAGTACTTC.

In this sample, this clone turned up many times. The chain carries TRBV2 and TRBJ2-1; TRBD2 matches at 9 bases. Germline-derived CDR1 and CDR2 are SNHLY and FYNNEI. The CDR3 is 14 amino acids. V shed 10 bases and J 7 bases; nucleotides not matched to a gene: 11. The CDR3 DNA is TGTGCCACCAAGGGGCGGGGGGGCCAAAATGAGCAGTTCTTC. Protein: CATKGRGGQNEQFF.

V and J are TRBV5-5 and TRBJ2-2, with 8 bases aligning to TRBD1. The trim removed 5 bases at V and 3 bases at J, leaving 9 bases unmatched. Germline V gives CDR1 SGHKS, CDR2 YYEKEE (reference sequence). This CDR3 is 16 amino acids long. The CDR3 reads CASRPTGDSDTGELFF. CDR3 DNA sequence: TGTGCCAGCAGACCGACAGGGGATTCTGACACCGGGGAGCTGTTTTTT.

The CDR3 loop is CASSPVGTSGANNEQFF. The CDR3 DNA reads as TGTGCCAGCTCACCAGTGGGGACTAGCGGGGCTAACAATGAGCAGTTCTTC. The V and J genes are TRBV18 and TRBJ2-1; TRBD2 matches at 13 bases. This CDR3 has 17 residues. The junction had 6 bases not matched to a gene; V was cut back by 2 bases and J by 5 bases. The germline CDR1 and CDR2 sequences are KGHSH and LQKENI.

DNA of the CDR3: TGTGCCAGCAGCTTGGACAGGGGTACTAATGAAAAACTGTTTTTT. Its protein is CASSLDRGTNEKLFF. The chain recombines TRBV5-4 with TRBJ1-4; 7 bases map to TRBD1. This CDR3 contains 15 residues. In germline, CDR1 is SGHNT, CDR2 YYREEE (reference sequence). Trimming took 0 bases from V and 2 from J; bases not matched to a gene: 1.

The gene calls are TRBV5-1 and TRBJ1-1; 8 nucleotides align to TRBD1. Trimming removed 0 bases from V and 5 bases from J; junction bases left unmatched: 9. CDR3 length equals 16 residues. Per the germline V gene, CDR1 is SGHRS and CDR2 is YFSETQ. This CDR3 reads CASSLVAGGERTEAFF. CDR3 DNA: TGCGCCAGCAGCTTGGTCGCAGGGGGCGAGAGGACTGAAGCTTTCTTT.

The CDR3 DNA sequence: TGTGCCAGCAGCACTCGACAGGGTTACGAGCAGTACTTC. It specifies CASSTRQGYEQYF. The rearrangement uses TRBV7-2 and TRBJ2-7; 7 positions agree with TRBD1. Trimming removed 5 bases from V and 4 bases from J; junction bases left unmatched: 5. CDR1 is SGHTA, CDR2 FQGNSA, per germline. CDR3 length: 13 residues.

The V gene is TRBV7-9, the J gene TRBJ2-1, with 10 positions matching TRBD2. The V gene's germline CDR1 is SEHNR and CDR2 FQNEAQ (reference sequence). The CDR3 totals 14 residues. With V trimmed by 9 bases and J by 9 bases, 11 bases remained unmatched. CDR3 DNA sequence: TGTGCCAGAGAGGGGGCTAGCGGGAGTGGTGAGCAGTTCTTC. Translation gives CAREGASGSGEQFF. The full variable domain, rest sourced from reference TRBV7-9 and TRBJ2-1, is DTGVSQNPRHKITKRGQNVTFRCDPISEHNRLYWYRQTLGQGPEFLTYFQNEAQLEKSRLLSDRFSAERPKGSFSTLEIQRTEQGDSAMYLCAREGASGSGEQFFGPGTRLTVL.

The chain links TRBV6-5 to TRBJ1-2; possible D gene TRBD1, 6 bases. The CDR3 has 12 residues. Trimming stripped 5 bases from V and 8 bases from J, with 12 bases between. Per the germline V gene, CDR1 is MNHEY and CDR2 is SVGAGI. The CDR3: CASSKQGGGYTF. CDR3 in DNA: TGTGCCAGCAGTAAACAGGGTGGGGGCTACACCTTC.

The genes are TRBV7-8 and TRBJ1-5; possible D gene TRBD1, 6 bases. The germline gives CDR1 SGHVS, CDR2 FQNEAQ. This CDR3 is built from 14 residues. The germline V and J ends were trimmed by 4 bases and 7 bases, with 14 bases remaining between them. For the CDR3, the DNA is TGTGCCAGCAGCTCGGACAGTCGCGGCCAGCCCCAGCATTTT. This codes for CASSSDSRGQPQHF.

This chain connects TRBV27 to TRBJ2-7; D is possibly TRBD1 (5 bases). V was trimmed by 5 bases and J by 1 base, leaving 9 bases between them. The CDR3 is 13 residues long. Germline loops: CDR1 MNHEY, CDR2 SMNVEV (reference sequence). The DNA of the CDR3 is TGTGCCAGCAGTCCGACAGTTTCCTACGAGCAGTACTTC. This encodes CASSPTVSYEQYF.

The CDR3 is CASSPPGYETQYF. For the CDR3, the DNA is TGTGCCAGCAGCCCCCCCGGGTACGAGACCCAGTACTTC. The chain links TRBV9 to TRBJ2-5; no clear D gene. CDR1 and CDR2 from the germline V gene are SGDLS and YYNGEE. V gave up 4 bases and J gave up 5 bases, with 12 bases separating them. This CDR3 has 13 residues.

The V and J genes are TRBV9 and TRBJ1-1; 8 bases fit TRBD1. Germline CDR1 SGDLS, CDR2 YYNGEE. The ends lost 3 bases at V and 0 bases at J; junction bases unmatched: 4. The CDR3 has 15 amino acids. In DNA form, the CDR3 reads TGTGCCAGCAGCGAGGACAGGGTAATGAACACTGAAGCTTTCTTT. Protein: CASSEDRVMNTEAFF. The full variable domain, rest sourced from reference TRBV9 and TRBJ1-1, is DSGVTQTPKHLITATGQRVTLRCSPRSGDLSVYWYQQSLDQGLQFLIQYYNGEERAKGNILERFSAQQFPDLHSELNLSSLELGDSALYFCASSEDRVMNTEAFFGQGTRLTVV.

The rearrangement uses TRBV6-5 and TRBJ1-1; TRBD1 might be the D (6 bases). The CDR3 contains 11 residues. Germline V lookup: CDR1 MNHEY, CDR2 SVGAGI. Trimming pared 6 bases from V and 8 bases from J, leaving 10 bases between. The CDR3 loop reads CASSFDREAFF. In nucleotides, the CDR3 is TGTGCCAGCAGCTTCGACAGGGAAGCTTTCTTT.

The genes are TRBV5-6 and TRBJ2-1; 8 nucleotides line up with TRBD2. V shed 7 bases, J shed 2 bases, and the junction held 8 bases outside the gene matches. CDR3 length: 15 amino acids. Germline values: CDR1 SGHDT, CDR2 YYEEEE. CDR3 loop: CASYRGGRPYNEQFF. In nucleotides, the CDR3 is TGTGCCAGCTACCGGGGGGGGAGACCCTACAATGAGCAGTTCTTC. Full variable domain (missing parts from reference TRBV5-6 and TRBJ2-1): DAGVTQSPTHLIKTRGQQVTLRCSPKSGHDTVSWYQQALGQGPQFIFQYYEEEERQRGNFPDRFSGHQFPNYSSELNVNALLLGDSALYLCASYRGGRPYNEQFFGPGTRLTVL.

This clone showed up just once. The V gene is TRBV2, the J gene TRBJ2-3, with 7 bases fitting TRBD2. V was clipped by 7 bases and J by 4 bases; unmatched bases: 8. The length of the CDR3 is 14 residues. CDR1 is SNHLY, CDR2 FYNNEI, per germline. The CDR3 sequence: CASKELASADTQYF. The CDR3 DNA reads TGTGCCAGCAAAGAACTAGCGTCGGCAGATACGCAGTATTTT.

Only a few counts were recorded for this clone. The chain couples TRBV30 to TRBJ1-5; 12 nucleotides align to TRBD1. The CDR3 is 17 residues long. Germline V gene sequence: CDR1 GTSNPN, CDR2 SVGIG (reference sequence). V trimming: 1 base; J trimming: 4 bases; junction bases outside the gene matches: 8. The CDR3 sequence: CAWSAGTGGRGNQPQHF. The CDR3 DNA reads TGTGCCTGGAGTGCCGGGACAGGGGGCAGGGGTAATCAGCCCCAGCATTTT.

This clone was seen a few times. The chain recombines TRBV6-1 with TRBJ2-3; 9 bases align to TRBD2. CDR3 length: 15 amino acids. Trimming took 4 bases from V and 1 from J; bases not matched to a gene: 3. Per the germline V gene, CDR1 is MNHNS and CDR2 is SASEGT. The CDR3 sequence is CASSGGGGGTDTQYF. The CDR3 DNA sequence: TGTGCCAGCAGTGGGGGCGGGGGGGGCACAGATACGCAGTATTTT.

CDR3 sequence (DNA): TGCGCCAGCAGCGTACAGGGGGCTTCCTACAATGAGCAGTTCTTC. As protein: CASSVQGASYNEQFF. The chain combines TRBV10-2 with TRBJ2-1; 9 bases fit TRBD1. V trimming: 6 bases; J trimming: 1 base; junction bases outside the gene matches: 4. The CDR3 is made up of 15 amino acids. Looked up from germline, CDR1 is WSHSY and CDR2 is SAAADI.

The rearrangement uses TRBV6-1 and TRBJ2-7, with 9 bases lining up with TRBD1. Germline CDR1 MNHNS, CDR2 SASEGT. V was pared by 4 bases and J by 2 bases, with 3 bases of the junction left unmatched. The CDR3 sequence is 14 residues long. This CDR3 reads CASSARTGAYEQYF. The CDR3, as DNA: TGTGCCAGCAGTGCCCGGACAGGGGCCTACGAGCAGTACTTC.